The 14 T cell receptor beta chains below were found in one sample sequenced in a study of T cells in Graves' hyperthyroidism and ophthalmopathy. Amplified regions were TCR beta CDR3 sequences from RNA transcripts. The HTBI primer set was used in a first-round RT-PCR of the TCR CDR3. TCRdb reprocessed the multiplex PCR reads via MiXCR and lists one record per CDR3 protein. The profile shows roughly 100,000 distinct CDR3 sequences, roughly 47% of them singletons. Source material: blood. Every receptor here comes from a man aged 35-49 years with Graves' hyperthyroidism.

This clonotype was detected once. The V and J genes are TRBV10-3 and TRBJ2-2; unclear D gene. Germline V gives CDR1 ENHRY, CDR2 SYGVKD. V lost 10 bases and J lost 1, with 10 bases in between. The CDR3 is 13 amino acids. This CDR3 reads CATSKLNTGELFF. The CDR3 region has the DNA TGTGCCACGTCCAAGCTGAACACCGGGGAGCTGTTTTTT.

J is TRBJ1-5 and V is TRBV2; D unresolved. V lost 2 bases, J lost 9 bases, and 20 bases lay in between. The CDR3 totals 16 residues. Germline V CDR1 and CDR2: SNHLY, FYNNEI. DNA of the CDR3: TGTGCCAGCAGTGAACCTGGCACTCATTACGGTAGGCCCCAGCATTTT. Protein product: CASSEPGTHYGRPQHF.

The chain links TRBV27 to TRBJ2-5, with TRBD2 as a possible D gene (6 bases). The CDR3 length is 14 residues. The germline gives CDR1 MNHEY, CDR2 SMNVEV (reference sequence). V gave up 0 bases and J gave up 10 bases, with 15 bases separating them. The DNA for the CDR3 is TGTGCCAGCAGTTTATCTGCCCCATCCGGGAGCCAGTACTTC. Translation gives CASSLSAPSGSQYF.

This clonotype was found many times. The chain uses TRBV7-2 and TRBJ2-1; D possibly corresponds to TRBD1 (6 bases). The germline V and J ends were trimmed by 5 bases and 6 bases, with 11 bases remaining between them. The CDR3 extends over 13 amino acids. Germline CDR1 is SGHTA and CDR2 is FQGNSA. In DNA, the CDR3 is TGTGCCAGCAGCACCGAAGGGGGCAATGAGCAGTTCTTC. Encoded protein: CASSTEGGNEQFF.

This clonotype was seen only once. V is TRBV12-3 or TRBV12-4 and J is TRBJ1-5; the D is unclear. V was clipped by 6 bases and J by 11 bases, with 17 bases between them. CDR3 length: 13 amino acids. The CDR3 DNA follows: TGTGCCAGCAGACCTAACACGCAAGAGACCCAGCATTTT. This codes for CASRPNTQETQHF.

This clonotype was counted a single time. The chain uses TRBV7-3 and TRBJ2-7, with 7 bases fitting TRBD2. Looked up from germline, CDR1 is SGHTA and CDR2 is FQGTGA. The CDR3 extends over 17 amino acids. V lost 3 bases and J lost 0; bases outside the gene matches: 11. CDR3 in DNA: TGTGCCAGCAGCTTGTCTCGTAGCGGGTGGAACTCCTACGAGCAGTACTTC. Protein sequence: CASSLSRSGWNSYEQYF. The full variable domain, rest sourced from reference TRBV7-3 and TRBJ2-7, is GAGVSQTPSNKVTEKGKYVELRCDPISGHTALYWYRQSLGQGPEFLIYFQGTGAADDSGLPNDRFFAVRPEGSVSTLKIQRTERGDSAVYLCASSLSRSGWNSYEQYFGPGTRLTVT.

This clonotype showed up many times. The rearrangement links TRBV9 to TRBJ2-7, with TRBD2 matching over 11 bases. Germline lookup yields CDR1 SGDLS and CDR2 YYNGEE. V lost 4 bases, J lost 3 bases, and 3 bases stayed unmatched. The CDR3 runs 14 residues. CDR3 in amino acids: CASSFGTSGYEQYF. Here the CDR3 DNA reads TGTGCCAGCAGCTTTGGGACTAGCGGCTACGAGCAGTACTTC.

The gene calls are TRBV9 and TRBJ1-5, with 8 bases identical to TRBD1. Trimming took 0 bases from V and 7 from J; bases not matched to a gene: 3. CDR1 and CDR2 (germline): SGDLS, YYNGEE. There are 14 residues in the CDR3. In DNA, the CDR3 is TGTGCCAGCAGCGTAGAGGACAGGGAACAGCCCCAGCATTTT. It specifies CASSVEDREQPQHF.

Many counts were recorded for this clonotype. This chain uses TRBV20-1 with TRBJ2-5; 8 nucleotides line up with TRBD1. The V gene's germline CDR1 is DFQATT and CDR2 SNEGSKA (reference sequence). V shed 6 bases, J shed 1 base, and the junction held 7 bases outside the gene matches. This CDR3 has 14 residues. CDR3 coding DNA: TGCAGTGCACTTCTGGGACAGGCCCAAGAGACCCAGTACTTC. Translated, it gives CSALLGQAQETQYF.

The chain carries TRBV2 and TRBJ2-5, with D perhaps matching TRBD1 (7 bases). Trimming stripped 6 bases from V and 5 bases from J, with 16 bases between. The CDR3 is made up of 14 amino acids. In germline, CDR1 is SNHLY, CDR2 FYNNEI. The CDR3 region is CASREPGGRETQYF. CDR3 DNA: TGTGCCAGCAGAGAACCAGGGGGGCGGGAGACCCAGTACTTC.

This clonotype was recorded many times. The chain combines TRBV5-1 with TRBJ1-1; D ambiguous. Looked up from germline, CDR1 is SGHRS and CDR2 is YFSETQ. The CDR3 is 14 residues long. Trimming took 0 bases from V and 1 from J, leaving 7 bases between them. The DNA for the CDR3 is TGCGCCAGCAGCTTGGGCCGGGAGAACACTGAAGCTTTCTTT. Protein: CASSLGRENTEAFF.

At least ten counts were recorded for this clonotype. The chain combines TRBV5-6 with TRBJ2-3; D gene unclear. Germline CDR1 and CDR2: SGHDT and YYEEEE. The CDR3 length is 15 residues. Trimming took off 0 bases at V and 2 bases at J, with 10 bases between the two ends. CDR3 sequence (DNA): TGTGCCAGCAGCTTGGGACAAACCTCCACAGATACGCAGTATTTT. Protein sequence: CASSLGQTSTDTQYF.

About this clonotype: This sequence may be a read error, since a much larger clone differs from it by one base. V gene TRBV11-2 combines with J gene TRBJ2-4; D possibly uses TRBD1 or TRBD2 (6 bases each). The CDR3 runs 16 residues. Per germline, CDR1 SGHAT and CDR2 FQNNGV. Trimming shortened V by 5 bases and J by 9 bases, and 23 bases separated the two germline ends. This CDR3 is CASSHGGGGLETIQYF. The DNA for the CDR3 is TGTGCCAGCAGCCACGGGGGCGGAGGGTTGGAAACCATTCAGTACTTC.

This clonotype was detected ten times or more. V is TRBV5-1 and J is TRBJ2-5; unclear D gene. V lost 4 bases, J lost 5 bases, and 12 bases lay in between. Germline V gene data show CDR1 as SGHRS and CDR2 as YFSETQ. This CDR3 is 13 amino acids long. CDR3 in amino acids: CASSPQSLETQYF. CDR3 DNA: TGCGCCAGCAGCCCGCAGAGTTTGGAGACCCAGTACTTC.